The sequence of this T cell receptor beta chain was determined in a study of T-cell reconstitution after alpha-beta-depleted transplantation in children. CDR3 length equals 12 residues. Germline values: CDR1 LNHDA, CDR2 SQIVND (reference sequence). V was shortened by 3 bases and J by 6 bases, with 9 bases between the two germline ends. It was with unique molecular identifiers that the TCRbeta library was prepared. TCRdb redid the calling of the PCR reads with MiXCR, one entry per CDR3 protein. Seen here are fewer than 250,000 distinct CDR3 sequences, approximately 8% observed once, and the top ten hold almost 6.5%. General observations from the study: About two months after transplant, alpha-beta T cells reportedly came from several hundred expanded graft clones. A year post-transplant, T-cell counts and diversity derived mostly from newly produced T cells. Elevated TCRbeta diversity at day 60 was traced, in some patients, to surviving recipient T cells and thymic progenitors.

This clonotype came up many times. Antigen: not known. The chain recombines TRBV19 with TRBJ2-7, with D possibly called TRBD1 or TRBD2 (5 bases each). The TCR originated in a male patient under 18 who had a stem cell transplant for acute lymphoblastic leukemia, so the T cells may come from the graft donor. Sample: PBMCs, mostly from graft donor cells, taken 180 days after TCRalphabeta/CD19-depleted stem cell transplant. CDR3 nucleotide sequence: TGTGCCAGTAGTATTGGGGCGGGCGAGCAGTACTTC. This sequence encodes CASSIGAGEQYF.